Below, 5 T cell receptor beta chains from the same sample are listed, as sequenced in a study of glioma-infiltrating T cells. Using RNA template, CDR3s of TCR alpha and beta were amplified with iRepertoire arm-PCR. TCRdb re-called the multiplex PCR reads through MiXCR, storing one row per CDR3 protein. The table includes some 10,000 distinct CDR3 sequences, about 50% detected once. The sequenced material came from glioma tissue, nonneoplastic brain tissue, or PBMCs (not recorded which). The receptors stem from a human donor with low-grade glioma or glioblastoma, undergoing nonglioma brain surgery, or in good health (not recorded which).

This clonotype came up a few times. This chain connects TRBV15 to TRBJ2-7; D possibly matches TRBD1 or TRBD2 (7 bases each). Looked up from germline, CDR1 is LNHNV and CDR2 is YYDKDF (reference sequence). The V gene lost 5 bases and the J gene lost 3 bases, with 14 bases spanning the gap. This CDR3 spans 14 amino acids. The CDR3 loop is CATSGGGDSYEQYF. CDR3 nucleotides: TGTGCCACCAGCGGAGGGGGGGACAGCTACGAGCAGTACTTC.

This clonotype was seen at least ten times. The J gene is TRBJ2-5, the V gene TRBV12-3 or TRBV12-4; D might be TRBD2 (6 bases). The CDR3 extends over 14 amino acids. Trimming took 5 bases from V and 5 from J, leaving 15 bases between them. CDR3 residues: CASSPTSFGETQYF. The CDR3 DNA follows: TGTGCCAGCAGTCCGACTAGTTTTGGGGAGACCCAGTACTTC.

As concerns this clonotype: One junction end disagrees with the germline gene, perhaps due to a read error. The chain carries TRBV19 and TRBJ2-1; D is unclear. Germline V gives CDR1 LNHDA, CDR2 SQIVND (reference sequence). This CDR3 is built from 16 residues. The CDR3 DNA follows: TGTGCCAGTAGTATTTTGGGAAGCTCGATCTACAATAAGCAGTTCTTC. This encodes CASSILGSSIYNKQFF.

This clonotype has a single count. The conserved final phenylalanine or tryptophan is absent from the CDR3, which likely points to a read error. V usage is TRBV18 and J usage is TRBJ1-5, with D possibly being TRBD1 (5 bases). CDR1 and CDR2 from the germline V gene are KGHSH and LQKENI. This CDR3 is built from 14 residues. Trimming cost V 8 bases and J 7 bases, with 18 bases left between them. The CDR3 region is CASPVAGNGQPQHL. The CDR3, as DNA: TGTGCCAGCCCTGTAGCAGGGAATGGCCAGCCCCAGCATCTT.

Remarks on this clonotype: The junction departs from the called germline gene at one end, perhaps through a read error. V gene TRBV2 combines with J gene TRBJ1-2, with a possible D match to TRBD1 (6 bases). The CDR3 is made up of 12 amino acids. The germline gives CDR1 SNHLY, CDR2 FYNNEI. The CDR3: CASSLDSEGYIF. Written as DNA, the CDR3 is TGTGCCAGCAGTCTGGACAGTGAGGGCTACATCTTC. Using reference TRBV2 and TRBJ1-2 for the parts outside the CDR3, the full variable domain is EPEVTQTPSHQVTQMGQEVILRCVPISNHLYFYWYRQILGQKVEFLVSFYNNEISEKSEIFDDQFSVERPDGSNFTLKIRSTKLEDSAMYFCASSLDSEGYIFGSGTRLTVV.